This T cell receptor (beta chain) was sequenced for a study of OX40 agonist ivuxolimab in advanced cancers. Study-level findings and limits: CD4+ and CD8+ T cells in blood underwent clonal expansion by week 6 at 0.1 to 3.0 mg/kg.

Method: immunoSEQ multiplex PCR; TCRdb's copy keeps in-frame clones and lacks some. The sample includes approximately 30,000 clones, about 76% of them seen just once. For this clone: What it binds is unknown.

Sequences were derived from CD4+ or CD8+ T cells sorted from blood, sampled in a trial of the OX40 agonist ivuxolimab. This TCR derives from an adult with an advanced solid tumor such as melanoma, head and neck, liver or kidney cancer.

Here the CDR3 reads CASSPRTGMRDSPLHF. The CDR3, as DNA: TGTGCCAGCAGCCCTAGGACAGGGATGAGGGATTCACCCCTCCACTTT. V gene TRBV14 combines with J gene TRBJ1-6, with 8 bases lining up with TRBD1. Germline loops: CDR1 SGHDN, CDR2 FVKESK. The CDR3 spans 16 residues. Trimming cost V 4 bases and J 8 bases; bases outside gene matches: 10.